This T cell receptor (beta chain) was captured by sequencing in a study of cytomegalovirus exposure and HLA in healthy donors. Looking at the study overall: The study placed 80% to 85% of its 398 genotyped donors in the Caucasian-associated ancestry cluster. Overall study findings and caveats: V- and J-gene trimming of TCR beta was linked (in a later analysis) to a missense DCLRE1C variant. In terms of immune exposure information, only CMV serostatus was available. High sensitivity and specificity were reportedly achieved when the classifier diagnosed cytomegalovirus status.

Germline V gene lookup returns CDR1 MNHNS and CDR2 SASEGT. The V and J ends lost 7 bases and 4 bases respectively, with 13 bases between them. CDR3 length: 14 residues. Turning to this clone: Antigen specificity is unknown.

It was with 60 Vbeta and 13 Jbeta primers that the PCR ran. Assay used: immunoSEQ multiplex PCR; TCRdb lists only in-frame clones, some missing. The sample lists about 200,000 clones, roughly 13% occurring once. The sequenced material came from PBMCs. The genes are TRBV6-1 and TRBJ1-4; D perhaps matches TRBD1 (6 bases). The TCR was taken from a man aged 45-65 years in good health and CMV-seropositive. CDR3 sequence: CASTQGGYNEKLFF. The CDR3 DNA sequence: TGTGCCAGCACCCAAGGGGGTTATAATGAAAAACTGTTTTTT.